This T cell receptor (beta chain) emerged from a study of cytomegalovirus exposure and HLA in healthy donors. Study context: HLA-typed donors contributed 65 million to 85 million unique TCRs, which were held in an early data release.

The PCR employed 60 Vbeta primers together with 13 Jbeta primers. TCRdb keeps only in-frame clones here, not all; method: immunoSEQ multiplex PCR. Of approximately 190,000 clones detected, around 86% appear once; the ten largest clones hold approximately 0.8%. The donors gave bone marrow, and they were healthy. Regarding the study as a whole: Researchers counted roughly 160 TCR beta chains as cytomegalovirus-associated.

The sample holds a few counts of this clone. Antigen unknown. Sequencing input: PBMCs. The receptor was derived from a woman between 18 and 29 years old in good health and CMV-seronegative.

CDR3 nucleotides: TGTGCCATTTTAGCGGGCGTAGCAGGCTCCTACGAGCAGTACTTC. It translates to CAILAGVAGSYEQYF. The J gene is TRBJ2-7, the V gene TRBV10-3; 7 bases match TRBD2. The germline CDR1 and CDR2 sequences are ENHRY and SYGVKD. The V gene end was trimmed by 9 bases and the J gene end by 0 bases; junction bases not matched to a gene: 11. The CDR3 has 15 amino acids.